This passage covers 13 T cell receptor beta chains from one sample sequenced in a study of glioma-infiltrating T cells after dendritic cell vaccination. Profiling relied on immunoSEQ multiplex PCR, and the TCRdb table lists in-frame clones only, not all of them. The sample lists roughly 570 clones; roughly 88% were seen once. The sample was tumor tissue, taken before dendritic cell vaccination. The origin of the receptors is a human donor with glioblastoma.

The rearrangement uses TRBV7-9 and TRBJ2-5, with D uncertain. Germline V CDR1 and CDR2: SEHNR, FQNEAQ (reference sequence). This CDR3 spans 15 amino acids. With 3 bases removed from V and 2 bases from J, the gap between germline ends came to 13 bases. In nucleotides, the CDR3 is TGTGCCAGCAGCTTGGGTGTAGCTGGGCAAGAGACCCAGTACTTC. Translating it yields CASSLGVAGQETQYF. Full variable domain (remainder filled in from reference TRBV7-9 and TRBJ2-5): DTGVSQNPRHKITKRGQNVTFRCDPISEHNRLYWYRQTLGQGPEFLTYFQNEAQLEKSRLLSDRFSAERPKGSFSTLEIQRTEQGDSAMYLCASSLGVAGQETQYFGPGTRLLVL.

This chain connects TRBV4-2 to TRBJ2-2; no firm D call. Germline lookup yields CDR1 LGHNA and CDR2 YNFKEQ. The CDR3 runs to 15 residues. V lost 0 bases and J 0 bases, leaving 5 bases between the germline ends. This chain's CDR3 is CASSQERSNTGELFF. CDR3 in DNA: TGTGCCAGCAGCCAAGAGCGGTCGAACACCGGGGAGCTGTTTTTT.

The chain uses TRBV29-1 and TRBJ1-1; D is undetermined. The CDR3 sequence is 14 residues long. V gave up 7 bases and J gave up 1 base, with 16 bases separating them. Germline loops: CDR1 SQVTM, CDR2 ANQGSEA. Written as DNA, the CDR3 is TGCAGCGGACAAGACGGTGAGGGGAACACTGAAGCTTTCTTT. Protein product: CSGQDGEGNTEAFF.

The V gene is TRBV27, the J gene TRBJ2-5, with TRBD1 matching over 7 bases. The V segment lost 6 bases and the J segment 9 bases; nucleotides outside the gene matches: 19. Looked up from germline, CDR1 is MNHEY and CDR2 is SMNVEV (reference sequence). This CDR3 has 16 residues. CDR3 coding DNA: TGTGCCAGCAGACAAACCGGGACAGCCTACGAAAAGGCCCAGTACTTC. Its protein is CASRQTGTAYEKAQYF.

The gene calls are TRBV2 and TRBJ2-3; TRBD2 is a possible D gene (5 bases). In germline, CDR1 is SNHLY, CDR2 FYNNEI. This CDR3 is built from 12 residues. V was shortened by 8 bases and J by 2 bases, with 8 bases between the two germline ends. The CDR3 here is CASGLNTDTQYF. CDR3 bases: TGTGCCAGCGGACTTAACACAGATACGCAGTATTTT. Full variable domain (outside the CDR3, taken from reference TRBV2 and TRBJ2-3): EPEVTQTPSHQVTQMGQEVILRCVPISNHLYFYWYRQILGQKVEFLVSFYNNEISEKSEIFDDQFSVERPDGSNFTLKIRSTKLEDSAMYFCASGLNTDTQYFGPGTRLTVL.

This clone came up once. The rearrangement joins TRBV21-1 to TRBJ2-1; the D segment call TRBD2 is taken from the table without a DNA check. TRBV21-1 is designated a pseudogene. The CDR3 has 18 amino acids. The CDR3 DNA reads TGTGCCAGCAGCATTGCCCCCGATAGCGGAGGCTCCTACAATGAGCAGTTCTTC. The encoded protein is CASSIAPDSGGSYNEQFF.

J is TRBJ1-4 and V is TRBV5-5; 7 nucleotides agree with TRBD1. The J segment lost 5 bases and the V segment lost 5 bases, leaving 3 bases of the junction unmatched. This CDR3 is 13 amino acids long. Germline assignment: CDR1 SGHKS and CDR2 YYEKEE (reference sequence). The CDR3: CASSDRANEKLFF. The CDR3 DNA is TGTGCCAGCAGTGACAGGGCAAATGAAAAACTGTTTTTT.

This clone was recorded only once. This chain links TRBV9 with TRBJ2-5; possible D gene TRBD2, 6 bases. Germline V gene data show CDR1 as SGDLS and CDR2 as YYNGEE. The CDR3 contains 15 residues. Trimming removed 0 bases from V and 4 bases from J, with 13 bases in between. This CDR3 is CASSVDSGRGETQYF. The DNA for the CDR3 is TGTGCCAGCAGCGTAGACAGCGGGCGGGGAGAGACCCAGTACTTC.

The chain employs TRBV28 and TRBJ2-7; 8 bases line up with TRBD2. This CDR3 region has 15 residues. Germline lookup yields CDR1 MDHEN and CDR2 SYDVKM. J gave up 6 bases and V 6 bases, and 13 bases lay outside the gene matches. In nucleotides, the CDR3 is TGTGCCAGCAGCGGGGTGGGGACTAGGGGTACCGAGCAGTACTTC. Translation gives CASSGVGTRGTEQYF.

The rearrangement joins TRBV19 to TRBJ2-1; 16 bases match TRBD2. The CDR3 runs to 19 residues. The J segment lost 4 bases and the V segment lost 6 bases, leaving 12 bases of the junction unmatched. The V gene's germline CDR1 is LNHDA and CDR2 SQIVND (reference sequence). CDR3 sequence (DNA): TGTGCCAGTAGACCCCCCGGGACTAGCGGGGGGGCCGCGTACAATGAGCAGTTCTTC. Translating gives CASRPPGTSGGAAYNEQFF.

J is TRBJ1-2 and V is TRBV19; the D gene is possibly TRBD1 (5 bases). The CDR3 has 19 amino acids. Germline V gene sequence: CDR1 LNHDA, CDR2 SQIVND (reference sequence). V was cut by 6 bases and J by 1 base, with 27 bases left in between. The CDR3 loop reads CASSTRGGADPTFNYGYTF. The CDR3 region has the DNA TGTGCCAGTAGCACGAGGGGAGGAGCCGACCCGACCTTTAACTATGGCTACACCTTC.

This chain connects TRBV4-1 to TRBJ2-1, with a possible D match to TRBD2 (5 bases). Trimming removed 0 bases at V and 4 bases at J, with 16 bases between. Germline V CDR1 and CDR2: MGHRA, YSYEKL. The CDR3 sequence is 17 residues long. The CDR3 DNA is TGCGCCAGCAGCCAAGAAGGAGCGGTGACCAGGTACAATGAGCAGTTCTTC. Protein: CASSQEGAVTRYNEQFF.

The V call is TRBV5-1, the J call TRBJ2-7, with TRBD1 matching 11 bases. V trimming: 5 bases; J trimming: 4 bases; junction bases outside the gene matches: 5. Germline CDR1 SGHRS, CDR2 YFSETQ. The CDR3 extends over 14 amino acids. CDR3 amino acids: CASSLGQGAYEQYF. DNA for the CDR3: TGCGCCAGCAGTTTAGGACAGGGGGCTTACGAGCAGTACTTC.